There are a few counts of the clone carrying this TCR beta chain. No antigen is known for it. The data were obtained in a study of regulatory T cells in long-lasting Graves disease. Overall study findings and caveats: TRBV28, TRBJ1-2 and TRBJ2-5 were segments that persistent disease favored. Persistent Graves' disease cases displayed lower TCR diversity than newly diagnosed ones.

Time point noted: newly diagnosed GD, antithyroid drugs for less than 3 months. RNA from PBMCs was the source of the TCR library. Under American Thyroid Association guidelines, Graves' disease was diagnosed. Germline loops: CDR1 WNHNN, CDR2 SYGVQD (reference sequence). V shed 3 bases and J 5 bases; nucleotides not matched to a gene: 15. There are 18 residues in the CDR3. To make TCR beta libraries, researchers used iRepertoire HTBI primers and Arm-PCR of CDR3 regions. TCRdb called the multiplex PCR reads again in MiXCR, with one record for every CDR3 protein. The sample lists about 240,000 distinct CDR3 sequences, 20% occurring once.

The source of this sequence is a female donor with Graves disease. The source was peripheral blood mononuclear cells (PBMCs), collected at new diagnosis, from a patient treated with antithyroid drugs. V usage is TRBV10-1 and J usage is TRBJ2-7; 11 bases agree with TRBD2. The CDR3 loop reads CASSELRVRASGRNEQYF. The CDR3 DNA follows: TGCGCCAGCAGTGAACTGAGAGTTCGTGCTAGCGGGAGGAACGAGCAGTACTTC.